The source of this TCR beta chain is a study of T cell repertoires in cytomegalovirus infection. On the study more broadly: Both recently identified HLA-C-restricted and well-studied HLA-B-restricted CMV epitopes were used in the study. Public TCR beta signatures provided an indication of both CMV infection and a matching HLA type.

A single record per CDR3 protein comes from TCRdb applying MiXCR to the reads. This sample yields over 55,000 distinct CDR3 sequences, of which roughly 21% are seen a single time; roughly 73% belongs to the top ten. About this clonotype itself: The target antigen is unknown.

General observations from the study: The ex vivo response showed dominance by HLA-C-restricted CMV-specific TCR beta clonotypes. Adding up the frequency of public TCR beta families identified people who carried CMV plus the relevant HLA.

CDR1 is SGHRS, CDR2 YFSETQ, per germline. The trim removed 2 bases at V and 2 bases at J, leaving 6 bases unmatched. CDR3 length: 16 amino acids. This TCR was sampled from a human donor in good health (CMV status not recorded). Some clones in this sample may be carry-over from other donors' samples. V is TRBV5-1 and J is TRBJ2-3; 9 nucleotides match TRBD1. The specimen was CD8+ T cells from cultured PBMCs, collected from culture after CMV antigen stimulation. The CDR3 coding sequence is TGCGCCAGCAGCTTCCGGGACAGGGCCTCCACAGATACGCAGTATTTT. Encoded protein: CASSFRDRASTDTQYF.